The T cell receptor (beta chain) described here comes from a study of blood T cell repertoires in COVID-19. Libraries were prepared by immunoSEQ multiplex PCR; TCRdb keeps only in-frame clonotypes and omits some of them. The table includes 150,000 to 200,000 clones, around 82% detected once. Source material: PBMCs or T cells enriched from blood (not recorded which). This sequence originates from a man aged 60 to 75 who had recovered from COVID-19.

CDR3 amino acids: CASSPDRSEQETQYF. DNA of the CDR3: TGTGCCAGCAGCCCCGACAGGAGTGAACAAGAGACCCAGTACTTC. The chain uses TRBV2 and TRBJ2-5, with D perhaps TRBD1 (6 bases). V lost 6 bases and J lost 2, with 16 bases in between. The CDR3 totals 15 residues. Germline values: CDR1 SNHLY, CDR2 FYNNEI.